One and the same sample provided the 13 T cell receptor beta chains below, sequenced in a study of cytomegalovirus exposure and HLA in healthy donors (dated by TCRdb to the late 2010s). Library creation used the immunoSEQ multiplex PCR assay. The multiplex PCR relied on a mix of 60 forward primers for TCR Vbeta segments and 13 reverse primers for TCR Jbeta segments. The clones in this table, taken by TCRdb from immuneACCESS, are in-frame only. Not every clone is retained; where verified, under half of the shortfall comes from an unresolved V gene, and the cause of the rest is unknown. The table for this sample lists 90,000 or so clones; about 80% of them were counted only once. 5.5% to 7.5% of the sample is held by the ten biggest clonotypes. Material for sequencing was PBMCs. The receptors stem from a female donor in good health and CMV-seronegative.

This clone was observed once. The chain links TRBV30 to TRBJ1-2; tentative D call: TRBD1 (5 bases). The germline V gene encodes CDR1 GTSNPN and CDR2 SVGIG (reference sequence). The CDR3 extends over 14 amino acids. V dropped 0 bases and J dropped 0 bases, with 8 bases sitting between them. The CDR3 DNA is TGTGCCTGGAGTGTACCAGGGACTAACTATGGCTACACCTTC. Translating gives CAWSVPGTNYGYTF.

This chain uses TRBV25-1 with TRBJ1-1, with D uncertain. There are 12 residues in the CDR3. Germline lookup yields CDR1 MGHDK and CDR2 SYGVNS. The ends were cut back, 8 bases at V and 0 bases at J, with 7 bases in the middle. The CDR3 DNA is TGTGCCAGCCGGGATGTGAACACTGAAGCTTTCTTT. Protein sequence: CASRDVNTEAFF.

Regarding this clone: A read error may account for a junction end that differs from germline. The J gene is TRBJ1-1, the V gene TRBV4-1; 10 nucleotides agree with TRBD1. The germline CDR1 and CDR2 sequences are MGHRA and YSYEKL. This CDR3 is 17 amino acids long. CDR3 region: CVSSQVATGGGNTEAFF. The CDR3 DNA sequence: TGCGTCAGCAGCCAAGTAGCGACAGGGGGCGGGAACACTGAAGCTTTCTTT.

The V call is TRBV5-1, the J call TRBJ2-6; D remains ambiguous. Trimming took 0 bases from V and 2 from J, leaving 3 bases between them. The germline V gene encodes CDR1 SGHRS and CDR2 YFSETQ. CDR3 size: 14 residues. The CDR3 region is CASSLGAGANVLTF. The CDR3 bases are TGCGCCAGCAGCTTGGGAGCTGGGGCCAACGTCCTGACTTTC.

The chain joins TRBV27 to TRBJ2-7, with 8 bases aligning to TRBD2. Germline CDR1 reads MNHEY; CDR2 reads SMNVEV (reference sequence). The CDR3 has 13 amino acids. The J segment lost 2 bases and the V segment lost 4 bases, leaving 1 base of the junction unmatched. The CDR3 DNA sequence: TGTGCCAGCAGTTCGGGACTAGCCTACGAGCAGTACTTC. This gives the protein CASSSGLAYEQYF.

For the CDR3, the DNA is TGCGCCAGCAGCGTCGGACAGGGGGCGGCCGGGGAGCTGTTTTTT. This encodes CASSVGQGAAGELFF. V gene TRBV4-1 combines with J gene TRBJ2-2; TRBD1 agrees at 11 bases. Trimming cost V 5 bases and J 6 bases; bases outside gene matches: 5. Germline V gives CDR1 MGHRA, CDR2 YSYEKL. The CDR3 runs to 15 residues.

The CDR3 DNA reads as TGTGCCAGCTCACCGCAGCGACTAGCGGGAGGGGTCCCAGATACGCAGTATTTT. Its protein is CASSPQRLAGGVPDTQYF. J is TRBJ2-3 and V is TRBV18; 14 bases are shared with TRBD2. This CDR3 region has 18 residues. Germline V gene sequence: CDR1 KGHSH, CDR2 LQKENI. Trimming removed 3 bases from V and 4 bases from J; junction bases left unmatched: 9.

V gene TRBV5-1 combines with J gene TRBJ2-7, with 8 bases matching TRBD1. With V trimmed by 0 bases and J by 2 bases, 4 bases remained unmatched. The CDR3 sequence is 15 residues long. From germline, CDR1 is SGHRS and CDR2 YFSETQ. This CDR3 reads CASSLVGQGPYEQYF. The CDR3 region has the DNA TGCGCCAGCAGCTTGGTTGGACAGGGACCCTACGAGCAGTACTTC.

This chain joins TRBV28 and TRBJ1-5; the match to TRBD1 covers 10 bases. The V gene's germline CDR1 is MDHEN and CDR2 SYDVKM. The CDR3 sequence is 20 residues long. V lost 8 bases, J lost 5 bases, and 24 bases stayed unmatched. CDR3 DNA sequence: TGTGCCAGCGGCGCTGCATACCCCCCCCGGACAGGGGGTGGATATCAGCCCCAGCATTTT. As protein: CASGAAYPPRTGGGYQPQHF.

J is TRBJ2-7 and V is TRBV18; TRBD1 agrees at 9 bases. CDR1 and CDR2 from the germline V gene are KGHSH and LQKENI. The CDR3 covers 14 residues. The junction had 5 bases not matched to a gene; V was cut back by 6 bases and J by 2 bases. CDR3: CASSADRGAYEQYF. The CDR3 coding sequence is TGTGCCAGCTCGGCGGACAGGGGCGCCTACGAGCAGTACTTC.

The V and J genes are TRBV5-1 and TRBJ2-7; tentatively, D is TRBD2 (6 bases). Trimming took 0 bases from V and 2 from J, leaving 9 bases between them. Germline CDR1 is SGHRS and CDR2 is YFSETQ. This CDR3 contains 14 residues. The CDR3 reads CASSLGLVTYEQYF. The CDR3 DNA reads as TGCGCCAGCAGCTTGGGACTAGTAACCTACGAGCAGTACTTC.

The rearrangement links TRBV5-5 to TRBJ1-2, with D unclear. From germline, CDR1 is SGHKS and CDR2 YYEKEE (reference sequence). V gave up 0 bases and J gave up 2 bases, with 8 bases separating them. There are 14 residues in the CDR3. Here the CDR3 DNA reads TGTGCCAGCAGCTTGGATTCGGGAAACTATGGCTACACCTTC. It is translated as CASSLDSGNYGYTF.

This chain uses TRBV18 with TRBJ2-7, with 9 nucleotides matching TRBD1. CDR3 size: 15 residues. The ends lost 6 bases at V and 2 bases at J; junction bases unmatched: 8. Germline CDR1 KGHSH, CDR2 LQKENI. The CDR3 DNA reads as TGTGCCAGCTCCCCCTCGGGGACAGGGACCTACGAGCAGTACTTC. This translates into CASSPSGTGTYEQYF.